Each of the 3 T cell receptor beta chains below was sequenced from the same sample in a study of blood T cell repertoires in COVID-19. Profiling relied on immunoSEQ multiplex PCR, and the TCRdb table lists in-frame clones only, not all of them. The sample lists 200,000 or so clones; 80% to 90% were seen once. Sequencing was performed on PBMCs or T cells enriched from blood (not recorded which). The receptor set was obtained from a woman in her forties with acute COVID-19.

This clone was seen only a few times. The chain uses TRBV3-1 (or the pseudogene TRBV3-2) and TRBJ1-2; tentative D call: TRBD1 (5 bases). The CDR3 is 14 amino acids. The V end was cut by 1 base, the J end by 4 bases, with 10 bases between. CDR1 and CDR2 from the germline V gene are LGHDT and YNNKEL (reference sequence). The CDR3: CASSQATGSYGYTF. As DNA, the CDR3 is TGTGCCAGCAGCCAAGCCACAGGTTCCTATGGCTACACCTTC.

The rearrangement uses TRBV5-1 and TRBJ2-7; 7 bases match TRBD1. Looked up from germline, CDR1 is SGHRS and CDR2 is YFSETQ. The CDR3 loop spans 12 amino acids. V was pared by 3 bases and J by 5 bases, with 2 bases of the junction left unmatched. For the CDR3, the DNA is TGCGCCAGCAGCTCGACAGGGAACGAGCAGTACTTC. It yields the protein CASSSTGNEQYF.

As regards this clone: The same CDR3 arises from other DNA sequences in this sample as well. The V gene is TRBV19, the J gene TRBJ1-2; 8 positions agree with TRBD1. After removal of 5 bases from V and 8 bases from J, the junction contained 4 bases not matched to a gene. The CDR3 is 12 amino acids. Germline CDR1 and CDR2: LNHDA and SQIVND (reference sequence). CDR3 protein: CASSLDRGGYTF. CDR3 coding DNA: TGTGCCAGTAGTCTCGACAGGGGCGGCTACACCTTC. The whole variable domain, remainder taken from reference TRBV19 and TRBJ1-2, is DGGITQSPKYLFRKEGQNVTLSCEQNLNHDAMYWYRQDPGQGLRLIYYSQIVNDFQKGDIAEGYSVSREKKESFPLTVTSAQKNPTAFYLCASSLDRGGYTFGSGTRLTVV.